Listed here are 13 T cell receptor beta chains from one sample, sequenced in a study of regulatory T cells in long-lasting Graves disease. Time point described: persistent/refractory GD, antithyroid drugs over 5 years with positive TRAb. Generation of the TCR library employed RNA extracted from PBMCs. Building of the TCR beta libraries involved iRepertoire HTBI primers and Arm-PCR of CDR3 regions. From the multiplex PCR reads, TCRdb called clonotypes with MiXCR, one entry per CDR3 protein. The sample yields hundreds of thousands of distinct CDR3 sequences, around 30% seen once. The sequenced sample was peripheral blood mononuclear cells (PBMCs), obtained when the disease was refractory, from a patient treated with antithyroid drugs. The source of these receptors is a female donor with Graves disease.

The V and J genes are TRBV19 and TRBJ2-7; 7 nucleotides line up with TRBD2. The germline gives CDR1 LNHDA, CDR2 SQIVND (reference sequence). Trimming cost V 5 bases and J 0 bases; bases outside gene matches: 7. This CDR3 spans 15 amino acids. The CDR3 DNA reads TGTGCCAGTAGTTCCGGGGGAGGGACCTCCTACGAGCAGTACTTC. This sequence encodes CASSSGGGTSYEQYF.

This clonotype was counted a few times. This chain joins TRBV5-6 and TRBJ1-2; a possible D gene is TRBD1 (6 bases). CDR3 size: 12 residues. The V end lost 1 base, the J end lost 13 bases, and 14 bases lay between the germline ends. CDR1 and CDR2 from the germline V gene are SGHDT and YYEEEE. CDR3 residues: CASSLPQGDRTF. CDR3 nucleotide sequence: TGTGCCAGCAGCTTGCCACAGGGAGATCGCACCTTC.

This clonotype was counted at least ten times. The V gene is TRBV12-3 or TRBV12-4, the J gene TRBJ2-5; TRBD2 matches 7 bases. This CDR3 spans 17 amino acids. V shed 3 bases, J shed 4 bases, and the junction held 14 bases outside the gene matches. The CDR3: CASSLEVGGRIGETQYF. The CDR3 nucleotides are TGTGCCAGCAGTTTGGAGGTGGGAGGGCGGATCGGAGAGACCCAGTACTTC.

This clonotype was seen only a few times. The V gene is TRBV10-3, the J gene TRBJ2-2, with D perhaps matching TRBD1 or TRBD2 (5 bases each). Trimming left V 7 bases short and J 3 bases short, with 12 bases between. This CDR3 comprises 14 residues. Germline V CDR1 and CDR2: ENHRY, SYGVKD. The CDR3 sequence: CAIKQGVDTGELFF. The CDR3 DNA is TGTGCCATCAAGCAGGGAGTGGACACCGGGGAGCTGTTTTTT.

The chain couples TRBV28 to TRBJ1-2, with 7 bases that match TRBD1. CDR1 MDHEN and CDR2 SYDVKM come from the germline V gene. The trim removed 6 bases at V and 8 bases at J, leaving 12 bases unmatched. This CDR3 region has 14 residues. CDR3 bases: TGTGCCAGCAGCCCCGCCGGGACAGCTGGGGGCTACACCTTC. Its translation: CASSPAGTAGGYTF.

The J gene is TRBJ2-7, the V gene TRBV6-2 or TRBV6-3; TRBD1 might be the D (5 bases). V dropped 6 bases and J dropped 3 bases, with 12 bases sitting between them. Germline CDR1 is MNHEY and CDR2 is SVGEGT. The CDR3 runs to 13 residues. The chain's CDR3 is CASSRRAYYEQYF. In DNA form, the CDR3 reads TGTGCCAGCAGCCGCAGGGCGTACTACGAGCAGTACTTC.

Only a few counts were recorded for this clonotype. The chain has TRBV20-1 and TRBJ2-3; 7 nucleotides match TRBD2. The CDR3 loop spans 13 amino acids. The V gene end was trimmed by 2 bases and the J gene end by 5 bases; junction bases not matched to a gene: 4. Looked up from germline, CDR1 is DFQATT and CDR2 is SNEGSKA (reference sequence). In DNA, the CDR3 is TGCAGTGCTAGAACAATAGCGGGAGATACGCAGTATTTT. Amino acids: CSARTIAGDTQYF.

V gene TRBV27 combines with J gene TRBJ1-1; TRBD1 matches 7 bases. Trimming cost V 4 bases and J 0 bases; bases outside gene matches: 5. The germline V gene encodes CDR1 MNHEY and CDR2 SMNVEV (reference sequence). The CDR3 runs to 15 residues. CDR3 DNA sequence: TGTGCCAGCAGTTCACCCGGGACAGTGAACACTGAAGCTTTCTTT. Translated, it gives CASSSPGTVNTEAFF.

In this sample, this clonotype turned up a few times. The CDR3 loop is CSVSRGSPYEQYF. The CDR3 DNA reads as TGCAGCGTTTCCCGGGGTTCCCCCTACGAGCAGTACTTC. J is TRBJ2-7 and V is TRBV29-1, with D possibly TRBD2 on 5 matching bases. The CDR3 is made up of 13 amino acids. The V gene's germline CDR1 is SQVTM and CDR2 ANQGSEA. V lost 5 bases to trimming and J lost 2 bases, with 13 bases between them.

With respect to this clonotype: One end of the junction fails to match germline, which may point to a read error. The gene calls are TRBV6-4 and TRBJ2-5; D gene unclear. Germline V CDR1 and CDR2: MRHNA, SNTAGT. The CDR3 extends over 15 amino acids. In nucleotides, the CDR3 is TGTGCCAGCAGTTACTCAGGCACCCAACGAGAGACCCAGTACTTC. This encodes CASSYSGTQRETQYF.

This clonotype was detected only a few times. The chain carries TRBV6-1 and TRBJ2-4, with D maybe TRBD2 (5 bases). Germline values: CDR1 MNHNS, CDR2 SASEGT. Trimming cost V 0 bases and J 6 bases, with 12 bases left between them. The CDR3 is 15 amino acids. DNA of the CDR3: TGTGCCAGCAGTGAAGCGCCTGGCGGAGGAAACATTCAGTACTTC. This encodes CASSEAPGGGNIQYF.

The table lists this clonotype with a few counts. The V call is TRBV10-2, the J call TRBJ2-7, with 8 nucleotides matching TRBD1. The CDR3 spans 16 residues. Unmatched junction bases numbered 7, after V lost 3 bases and J lost 0 bases. Germline assignment: CDR1 WSHSY and CDR2 SAAADI. CDR3 nucleotides: TGCGCCAGCAGTGATCCTCGGACAGGGAGCTCCTACGAGCAGTACTTC. Translated: CASSDPRTGSSYEQYF.

The chain uses TRBV5-1 and TRBJ2-7; 7 bases match TRBD2. The germline V gene encodes CDR1 SGHRS and CDR2 YFSETQ. The CDR3 contains 15 residues. Trimming at V came to 1 base and at J to 2 bases, leaving 6 bases not matched to a gene. CDR3 sequence (DNA): TGCGCCAGCAGCTTGAAGGCTAGCGGAGCCTACGAGCAGTACTTC. Its protein product is CASSLKASGAYEQYF. Based on the CDR3 plus reference TRBV5-1 and TRBJ2-7, the full variable domain is KAGVTQTPRYLIKTRGQQVTLSCSPISGHRSVSWYQQTPGQGLQFLFEYFSETQRNKGNFPGRFSGRQFSNSRSEMNVSTLELGDSALYLCASSLKASGAYEQYFGPGTRLTVT.